This is a list of T cell receptor beta chains from one sample in a study of neoadjuvant anti-PD-1 for oral cavity cancer. Method: immunoSEQ multiplex PCR; TCRdb's copy keeps in-frame clones and lacks some. In the table there are around 12,000 clones, about 60% of which are singletons. The material was PBMCs, obtained before nivolumab (anti-PD-1) treatment. These receptors all stem from a person between 40 and 80 years old with oral cavity squamous cell carcinoma. Each CDR3 is given with its conserved first and last residue. The order of the fields is clone size, J gene, V gene, D gene, CDR3 DNA, CDR3 protein. D genes are given only for firm matches. For some rows the clone size is stated as once, few or many, or as a class when expanded; others skip it.

>.|TRBJ2-7|TRBV27|TRBD2
TGTGCCAGCAGTAAAGTACCGGGACTAGCGGGAGGGTACGGGGACTACGAGCAGTACTTC
CASSKVPGLAGGYGDYEQYF
>.|TRBJ1-6|TRBV6-5|TRBD1
TGTGCCAGCAGTTACCTACCGACAGGGCCTAATTCACCCCTCCACTTT
CASSYLPTGPNSPLHF
>.|TRBJ1-5|TRBV19|TRBD1
TGTGCCAGTCGGAAACCAGGGGGGACAAGCAATCAGCCCCAGCATTTT
CASRKPGGTSNQPQHF
>once|TRBJ1-5|TRBV6-1|.
TGTGCCAGCAGTGCGGGCGCGGGTCAGCCCCAGCATTTT
CASSAGAGQPQHF
>once|TRBJ1-1|TRBV29-1|.
TGCAGCGTCGGGGGTTGGGACACTGAAGCTTTCTTT
CSVGGWDTEAFF
>.|TRBJ2-7|TRBV5-4|.
TGTGCCAGCAGCTTGGACTATAGCTCCTACGAGCAGTACTTC
CASSLDYSSYEQYF
>.|TRBJ2-5|TRBV6-1|.
TGTGCCAGCGCCATCGGGACAAAAGAGACCCAGTACTTC
CASAIGTKETQYF
>.|TRBJ2-1|TRBV18|TRBD2
TGTGCCAGCTCTTCCGTGGGGGAGGGCCGTTTGAATGAGCAGTTCTTC
CASSSVGEGRLNEQFF
>.|TRBJ1-4|TRBV5-1|.
TGCGCCAGCAGCTTGGTTTCGGTCGGGGGAGGAAATGAAAAACTGTTTTTT
CASSLVSVGGGNEKLFF
>few|TRBJ2-7|TRBV18|.
TGTGCCAGCTCACCATCGGGGAACTCCTACGAGCAGTACTTC
CASSPSGNSYEQYF
>.|TRBJ1-4|TRBV2|TRBD1
TGTGCCAGCAGCCTCAGGGGGCGGGATGAAAAACTGTTTTTT
CASSLRGRDEKLFF
>.|TRBJ2-7|TRBV7-2|.
TGTGCCAGTAACCCGGGCCGACCGGCCCACGAGCAGTACTTC
CASNPGRPAHEQYF
>once|TRBJ2-2|TRBV11-2|TRBD2
TGTGCCAGCAGCCAAAGCTCGGGGCGGGGGTTAATTGCCGGGGAGCTGTTTTTT
CASSQSSGRGLIAGELFF
>.|TRBJ2-3|TRBV6-4|TRBD2
TGTGCCAGCAGTCCAAGCGGGGTCACAGATACGCAGTATTTT
CASSPSGVTDTQYF
>.|TRBJ2-4|TRBV5-1|.
TGCGCCAGCAGCTTGAGACCAACAGCCAAAAACATTCAGTACTTC
CASSLRPTAKNIQYF
>.|TRBJ1-3|TRBV15|.
TGTGCCACCAGCAGAGAAGGGGTAAATTCTGGAAACACCATATATTTT
CATSREGVNSGNTIYF
>.|TRBJ2-7|TRBV7-2|TRBD2
TGTGCCAGCAGCTCCGAAGGGACTAGCGTTAACGAGCAGTACTTC
CASSSEGTSVNEQYF
>.|TRBJ2-5|TRBV15|TRBD2
TGTGCCACCAACTCACCCGGGTGGGGGGGGACCCAGTACTTC
CATNSPGWGGTQYF
>.|TRBJ2-3|TRBV29-1|TRBD2
TGCAGCGTAACTAGCGGGGGGGCCTTAGATACGCAGTATTTT
CSVTSGGALDTQYF
>few|TRBJ1-1|TRBV11-2|.
TGTGCCACTTCACAAGGACTCGAAGCTTTCTTT
CATSQGLEAFF
>.|TRBJ1-2|TRBV11-2|TRBD1
TGTGCCAGCAGCCCAAGACAGGGGGACTATGGCTACACCTTC
CASSPRQGDYGYTF
>.|TRBJ2-3|TRBV5-1|TRBD2
TGCGCCAGCAGCCGGGCCCTAGCGGGAGGGAAAGCTAGCACAGATACGCAGTATTTT
CASSRALAGGKASTDTQYF
>few|TRBJ2-7|TRBV6-5|.
TGTGCCAGCAGTTACTCATACAGGGCGGGCGAGCAGTACTTC
CASSYSYRAGEQYF
>.|TRBJ1-1|TRBV5-1|.
TGCGCCAGCAGCTTGTCGGTAGGGGAGACTTGGAACACTGAAGCTTTCTTT
CASSLSVGETWNTEAFF
>.|TRBJ2-7|TRBV7-2|TRBD2
TGTGCCAGCAGGGGACCGGGACTAGCGGGGGGCCCACACCTTTACGAGCAGTACTTC
CASRGPGLAGGPHLYEQYF
>.|TRBJ2-6|TRBV5-6|.
TGTGCCAGCAGCCTGGCGGGGCCTGGGGCCAACGTCCTGACTTTC
CASSLAGPGANVLTF
>.|TRBJ2-5|TRBV11-2|TRBD1
TGTGCCAGCAGCTGGGACAGGGGGCAAGAGACCCAGTACTTC
CASSWDRGQETQYF
>.|TRBJ1-5|TRBV5-8|.
TGTGCCAGCAGCTTAAATGATAGGGTAGGACAGCCCCAGCATTTT
CASSLNDRVGQPQHF
>.|TRBJ2-7|TRBV5-1|.
TGCGCCAGCAATCCCCTGTCGTCAGGGACCTACGAGCAGTACTTC
CASNPLSSGTYEQYF
>.|TRBJ1-1|TRBV19|.
TGTGCCAGTAGTATGGAAACAGGGACAAACACTGAAGCTTTCTTT
CASSMETGTNTEAFF
>.|TRBJ1-5|TRBV25-1|.
TGTGCCAGCAGTGGCCGGGCTTGGGGTCAGCCCCAGCATTTT
CASSGRAWGQPQHF
>once|TRBJ1-1|TRBV5-6|.
TGTGCCAGCAGCTATAAGGGATGGAGGGAAATGAACACTGAAGCTTTCTTT
CASSYKGWREMNTEAFF
>.|TRBJ2-1|TRBV5-5|.
TGTGCCAGCAGCTTGGGACTTCGCCTATTCAATGAGCAGTTCTTC
CASSLGLRLFNEQFF
>.|TRBJ2-1|TRBV7-9|TRBD2
TGTGCCAGCAGCCTCGGGACTAGCACCAGATACAATGAGCAGTTCTTC
CASSLGTSTRYNEQFF
>few|TRBJ1-2|TRBV11-2|.
TGTGCCAGCAGCTTAGTGGGCCTGTCGGGGCTTGGTGGCTACACCTTC
CASSLVGLSGLGGYTF
>.|TRBJ2-3|TRBV9|.
TGTGCCAGCAGCGGCTTCGGCGGGTTAAGCACAGATACGCAGTATTTT
CASSGFGGLSTDTQYF
>.|TRBJ2-1|TRBV10-2|TRBD2
TGCGCCAGCAGTGAGTCGGGTGGGACTAGCGGGGACAGTGAGCAGTTCTTC
CASSESGGTSGDSEQFF
>.|TRBJ2-1|TRBV7-9|TRBD2
TGTGCCAGCCTCCCTACTAGCGGGCAATACAATGAGCAGTTCTTC
CASLPTSGQYNEQFF
>few|TRBJ2-7|TRBV7-9|TRBD1
TGTGCCAGCAGCTTACCGCCCGGGACAGGGGGCTACGAGCAGTACTTC
CASSLPPGTGGYEQYF
>.|TRBJ2-5|TRBV5-1|TRBD1
TGCGCCAGCAGCTTGACAGGGACAGGGGGGATAGAGACCCAGTACTTC
CASSLTGTGGIETQYF
>.|TRBJ2-7|TRBV29-1|TRBD1
TGCAGCGTTCACAGGGGGAGCTCCTACGAGCAGTACTTC
CSVHRGSSYEQYF
>few|TRBJ1-4|TRBV10-3|.
TGTGCCATCAGTGACCAACAGGGCTATGAAAAACTGTTTTTT
CAISDQQGYEKLFF
>few|TRBJ1-1|TRBV30|.
TGTGCCTTGGAGGAGGGGCTTGGGGCTTTCTTT
CALEEGLGAFF
>.|TRBJ1-1|TRBV6-6|.
TGTGCCAGCAGTTACCTAATTATAGGGGAGGGCACTGAAGCTTTCTTT
CASSYLIIGEGTEAFF
>.|TRBJ1-1|TRBV11-2|.
TGTGCCAGCAGCACTTGGCGGGGGGCTGACACTGAAGCTTTCTTT
CASSTWRGADTEAFF
>.|TRBJ2-2|TRBV7-6|.
TGTGCCAGCAGCGGGGGGCTGAACACCGGGGAGCTGTTTTTT
CASSGGLNTGELFF
>.|TRBJ1-1|TRBV28|.
TGTGCCAGCAGTGTATATGGAAAGAACACTGAAGCTTTCTTT
CASSVYGKNTEAFF
>few|TRBJ1-1|TRBV28|TRBD1
TGTGCCAGCGCCCGGGACAGGGTCACTGAAGCTTTCTTT
CASARDRVTEAFF
>.|TRBJ1-2|TRBV19|.
TGTGCCAGTAGCCCTCGGGGGACCCCTGGCTATGGCTACACCTTC
CASSPRGTPGYGYTF
>few|TRBJ2-1|TRBV29-1|.
TGCAGCCTCCGGGTCAAAACCTACAATGAGCAGTTCTTC
CSLRVKTYNEQFF
>.|TRBJ1-2|TRBV27|TRBD1
TGTGCCAGCAGTCCCGGGGGACAGGGGGCGCGCGGCTACACCTTC
CASSPGGQGARGYTF
>.|TRBJ1-2|TRBV27|.
TGTGCCAGCAGTTTAAGTGCAGAGAGCTATGGCTACACCTTC
CASSLSAESYGYTF
>.|TRBJ1-1|TRBV9|.
TGTGCCAGCAGCGTAGTTCGACAACTGAACACTGAAGCTTTCTTT
CASSVVRQLNTEAFF
>.|TRBJ2-1|TRBV5-6|.
TGTGCCAGCAGCTTGGGGGACCACAATGAGCAGTTCTTC
CASSLGDHNEQFF
>.|TRBJ1-1|TRBV18|.
TGTGCCAGCTCACCGGGGGAGGGACCCCCCAGCGCAGCTTTCTTT
CASSPGEGPPSAAFF
>few|TRBJ1-1|TRBV4-1|.
TGCGCCAGCAGCCAAGCGGCCCCTGGGGACACTGAAGCTTTCTTT
CASSQAAPGDTEAFF
>.|TRBJ2-1|TRBV20-1|.
TGCAGTGCAGAGTGGTCCGATGAGCAGTTCTTC
CSAEWSDEQFF
>.|TRBJ2-7|TRBV5-5|.
TGTGCCAGCAGCCGGGGGACGCTCTACGAGCAGTACTTC
CASSRGTLYEQYF
>.|TRBJ2-3|TRBV7-6|.
TGTGCCAGCAGCCCATCAGGCGATACGCAGTATTTT
CASSPSGDTQYF